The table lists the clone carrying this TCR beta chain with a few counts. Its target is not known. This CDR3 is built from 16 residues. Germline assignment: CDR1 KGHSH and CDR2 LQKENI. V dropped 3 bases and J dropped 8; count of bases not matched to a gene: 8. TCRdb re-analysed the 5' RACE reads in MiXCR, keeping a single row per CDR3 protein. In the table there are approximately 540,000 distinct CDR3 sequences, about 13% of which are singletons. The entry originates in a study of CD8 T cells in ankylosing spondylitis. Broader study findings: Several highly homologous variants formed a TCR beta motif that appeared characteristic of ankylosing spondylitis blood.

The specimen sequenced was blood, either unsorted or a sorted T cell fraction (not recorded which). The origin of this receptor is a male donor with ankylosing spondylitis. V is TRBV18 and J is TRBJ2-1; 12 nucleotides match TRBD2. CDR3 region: CASSPGASGRVDEQFF. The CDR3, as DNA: TGTGCCAGCTCACCGGGGGCTAGCGGGAGGGTTGATGAGCAGTTCTTC.